This record concerns one TCR beta chain sequence. Its antigen is still unknown. The sample comes from a study of T cell responses to AZD1222 COVID-19 vaccine. This table comes from immunoSEQ multiplex PCR, and its TCRdb copy is limited to in-frame clones, with some not included. The repertoire includes 150,000 to 200,000 clones, 93% of them detected once, and 0.9% sits in the top ten. Looked up from germline, CDR1 is LGHNA and CDR2 is YSLEER. The CDR3 consists of 15 residues. Trimming took 4 bases from V and 3 from J, leaving 14 bases between them. Study observations and caveats: It was only after the peak T cell response that any repertoires were sampled. Most donors were white British, females outnumbered males, and clonal diversity was possibly underestimated. An increase in Spike-specific TCR breadth and depth was observed after two AZD1222 doses.

Sequences were derived from peripheral blood, sampled on day 0 of AZD1222 vaccination. The sequence was collected from an adult in good health. This sequence joins TRBV4-3 and TRBJ2-3, with a weak D call TRBD1 (5 bases). In nucleotides, the CDR3 is TGCGCCAGCAGCCTTGGGGCCCTAGGGACAGATACGCAGTATTTT. This encodes CASSLGALGTDTQYF.